The 16 T cell receptor beta chains listed next were all sequenced from one sample in a study of response to subunit inactivated influenza vaccine (dated by TCRdb to 2016 to 2019). The library was built by means of RT-PCR. The sequencer was an Illumina HiSeq 2500. The public reads were quality trimmed at Q25 with fastp and then assembled into clones with MiXCR by TCRdb, keeping productive beta chains. Rows merge per CDR3 protein into single entries with the most common DNA and genes. This sample has roughly 760,000 distinct CDR3 sequences in its table, and 20% to 25% of those were observed once. The top ten clonotypes cover roughly a tenth of the sample. Sequenced material: PBMCs from blood, taken approximately 5 days after vaccination. The receptors originated from a man aged 50-59 years who received an inactivated influenza vaccine. Donor details come from another sample of the same person, matched by shared clones.

V is TRBV12-3 or TRBV12-4 and J is TRBJ2-5; 14 positions agree with TRBD2. V gave up 6 bases and J gave up 4 bases; unmatched junction bases: 7. This CDR3 is built from 16 residues. In DNA form, the CDR3 reads TGTGCCAGCAGCAACAGACTAGCGGGGGGGCGAGAGACCCAGTACTTC. Its protein product is CASSNRLAGGRETQYF.

This clonotype was detected only a few times. This chain links TRBV6-1 with TRBJ1-4, with D tentatively TRBD1 (5 bases). The CDR3 totals 13 residues. V was cut by 6 bases and J by 11 bases, with 16 bases left in between. The germline V gene has CDR1 MNHNS and CDR2 SASEGT. The CDR3 DNA is TGTGCCAGCAGACCGGGCCCCGGGGGGAAACTGTTTTTT. It translates to CASRPGPGGKLFF.

V gene TRBV15 combines with J gene TRBJ2-7; TRBD1 aligns across 10 bases. This CDR3 spans 16 amino acids. The V segment lost 0 bases and the J segment 4 bases; nucleotides outside the gene matches: 6. Per the germline V gene, CDR1 is LNHNV and CDR2 is YYDKDF (reference sequence). The DNA for the CDR3 is TGTGCCACCAGCAGAGAGGGGACAGGGGCGGGGTACGAGCAGTACTTC. This translates into CATSREGTGAGYEQYF.

The table lists this clonotype with a few counts. This sequence joins TRBV7-9 and TRBJ2-7; TRBD1 matches 8 bases. Trimming took 0 bases from V and 2 from J; bases not matched to a gene: 9. The CDR3 is made up of 17 amino acids. Per the germline V gene, CDR1 is SEHNR and CDR2 is FQNEAQ (reference sequence). As DNA, the CDR3 is TGTGCCAGCAGCTTAGCCTTTGGACAGGGACACGCCTACGAGCAGTACTTC. Its translation is CASSLAFGQGHAYEQYF.

This clonotype was counted only a few times. The gene calls are TRBV20-1 and TRBJ2-7; D gene unclear. Trimming took off 6 bases at V and 6 bases at J, with 15 bases between the two ends. This CDR3 spans 12 amino acids. Per germline, CDR1 DFQATT and CDR2 SNEGSKA (reference sequence). The CDR3 nucleotides read TGCAGTGCGGGTCATCCGCTGGGCGAGCAGTACTTC. It encodes CSAGHPLGEQYF.

V usage is TRBV6-1 and J usage is TRBJ1-5, with a weak D call TRBD1 (5 bases). Between the trimmed V and J ends, which lost 2 bases and 6 bases, there was a span of 8 bases. The V gene's germline CDR1 is MNHNS and CDR2 SASEGT. This CDR3 spans 13 amino acids. The CDR3 sequence is CASSEFGGQPQHF. The CDR3 nucleotides read TGTGCCAGCAGTGAATTCGGGGGTCAGCCCCAGCATTTT.

This clonotype has only a few counts. V usage is TRBV7-2 and J usage is TRBJ2-1; 11 positions agree with TRBD2. Germline V CDR1 and CDR2: SGHTA, FQGNSA. This CDR3 has 13 residues. V dropped 10 bases and J dropped 10; count of bases not matched to a gene: 9. CDR3 DNA: TGTGCCACAAGACTAGCGGGAAAAAGGGAGCAGTTCTTC. Translated, it gives CATRLAGKREQFF.

A few counts support this clonotype. The gene calls are TRBV12-3 or TRBV12-4 and TRBJ2-5, with 7 nucleotides matching TRBD1. The CDR3 length is 14 residues. Trimming cost V 6 bases and J 5 bases; bases outside gene matches: 9. The CDR3 sequence: CASSFSTGWETQYF. In DNA form, the CDR3 reads TGTGCCAGCAGCTTCTCGACAGGGTGGGAGACCCAGTACTTC.

The V gene is TRBV28, the J gene TRBJ2-7, with D hard to call. Germline V gene data show CDR1 as MDHEN and CDR2 as SYDVKM. The V and J ends lost 3 bases and 7 bases respectively, with 13 bases between them. The CDR3 length is 13 residues. The CDR3 DNA reads as TGTGCCAGCAGTTTCGGGCAGGTGAGGGAGCAGTACTTC. Translating gives CASSFGQVREQYF. The full variable domain, in which reference TRBV28 and TRBJ2-7 provide the parts outside the CDR3, is DVKVTQSSRYLVKRTGEKVFLECVQDMDHENMFWYRQDPGLGLRLIYFSYDVKMKEKGDIPEGYSVSREKKERFSLILESASTNQTSMYLCASSFGQVREQYFGPGTRLTVT.

This clonotype was counted only a few times. The V call is TRBV6-2 or TRBV6-3, the J call TRBJ2-5; tentatively, D is TRBD1 (5 bases). V shed 9 bases and J shed 2 bases, with 16 bases lying between them. Germline V gene data show CDR1 as MNHEY and CDR2 as SVGEGT. This CDR3 is 14 amino acids long. The CDR3 spells CASLRTRQQETQYF. CDR3 DNA sequence: TGTGCCAGTTTGCGGACAAGGCAACAAGAGACCCAGTACTTC.

J is TRBJ2-4 and V is TRBV11-2; tentatively, D is TRBD2 (6 bases). The CDR3 consists of 14 residues. V gave up 2 bases and J gave up 6 bases, with 11 bases separating them. The germline V gene encodes CDR1 SGHAT and CDR2 FQNNGV. The DNA for the CDR3 is TGTGCCAGCAGCTTATCGGGGGTGATAAACATTCAGTACTTC. Translated, it gives CASSLSGVINIQYF. The full variable domain, in which reference TRBV11-2 and TRBJ2-4 provide the parts outside the CDR3, is EAGVAQSPRYKIIEKRQSVAFWCNPISGHATLYWYQQILGQGPKLLIQFQNNGVVDDSQLPKDRFSAERLKGVDSTLKIQPAKLEDSAVYLCASSLSGVINIQYFGAGTRLSVL.

This sequence joins TRBV29-1 and TRBJ1-1; no clear D. Germline-derived CDR1 and CDR2 are SQVTM and ANQGSEA. The V gene lost 5 bases and the J gene lost 3 bases, with 7 bases spanning the gap. The CDR3 is 11 amino acids. The CDR3 loop is CSVRSYTEAFF. CDR3 nucleotides: TGCAGCGTTAGGAGTTACACTGAAGCTTTCTTT.

The chain recombines TRBV15 with TRBJ2-4, with D hard to call. V was clipped by 0 bases and J by 6 bases, with 15 bases between them. Germline CDR1 and CDR2: LNHNV and YYDKDF (reference sequence). The CDR3 runs 16 residues. CDR3 amino acids: CATSRDYGVTGNIQYF. In DNA, the CDR3 is TGTGCCACCAGCAGAGATTATGGGGTCACGGGAAACATTCAGTACTTC.

The genes are TRBV12-3 or TRBV12-4 and TRBJ2-1; no definite D call. This CDR3 comprises 11 residues. V dropped 6 bases and J dropped 7 bases, with 7 bases sitting between them. The CDR3 nucleotides are TGTGCCAGCAGGGGGTTTAATGAGCAGTTCTTC. This codes for CASRGFNEQFF.

This clonotype was detected once. The chain links TRBV12-3 or TRBV12-4 to TRBJ2-3; 9 positions match TRBD2. Trimming removed 7 bases from V and 4 bases from J; junction bases left unmatched: 6. The CDR3 is made up of 14 amino acids. The CDR3 DNA reads as TGTGCCAGCACCAAGCGGGGGGTTGCAGATACGCAGTATTTT. It yields the protein CASTKRGVADTQYF.

V is TRBV6-1 and J is TRBJ2-5, with a weak D call TRBD2 (6 bases). Germline assignment: CDR1 MNHNS and CDR2 SASEGT. The CDR3 is 15 residues long. V lost 3 bases to trimming and J lost 5 bases, with 16 bases between them. The CDR3 protein is CASSEGLTRLETQYF. CDR3 DNA sequence: TGTGCCAGCAGTGAGGGGCTGACTAGACTGGAGACCCAGTACTTC.